The rows below give T cell receptor beta chains drawn from one sample of a study of blood T cell repertoires in COVID-19. Sequencing was performed with immunoSEQ multiplex PCR; in TCRdb, only in-frame clones are kept and a portion is missing. The sample has under 200,000 clones, 86% seen once. The sequenced sample consisted of peripheral blood. The receptors here all came from a woman older than 75 in a cohort sampled during active or convalescent COVID-19. CDR3s include the opening cysteine and the closing phenylalanine or tryptophan. A D gene is named only where the DNA matches it firmly. The listing skips clone size in some rows; elsewhere it reads once, few, many or a size class.

J	D	V	size	DNA	CDR3
TRBJ1-6	TRBD1	TRBV12-3/TRBV12-4	once	TGTGCCAGCAGAGGGACAGGGGTACAACCCCTCCACTTT	CASRGTGVQPLHF
TRBJ1-1	-	TRBV7-2	-	TGTGCCAGCAGCTTACAGAAGAACACTGAAGCTTTCTTT	CASSLQKNTEAFF
TRBJ1-2	TRBD1	TRBV24-1	-	TGTGCCACCAGTGACCCGGGACAGGGGGCCTACGGCTACACCTTC	CATSDPGQGAYGYTF
TRBJ2-7	TRBD1	TRBV7-2	-	TGTGCCAGCAGCCCGGACAGGGGAGTAATATACGAGCAGTACTTC	CASSPDRGVIYEQYF
TRBJ2-1	TRBD1	TRBV28	-	TGTGCCAGCCAAGTCCCGGGACAGGGCCACAATGAGCAGTTCTTC	CASQVPGQGHNEQFF
TRBJ1-5	-	TRBV6-5	-	TGTGCCAGCAGTTTAGCTCAGCCCCAGCATTTT	CASSLAQPQHF
TRBJ2-1	TRBD1	TRBV6-2/TRBV6-3	-	TGTGCCAGCAGCCCTACATGGACAGGGGATGAGCAGTTCTTC	CASSPTWTGDEQFF
TRBJ2-2	TRBD2	TRBV29-1	-	TGCAGCACCGGACTAGCGGGAACCGGGGAGCTGTTTTTT	CSTGLAGTGELFF
TRBJ1-5	-	TRBV30	once	TGTGCCTGGAGTTCTGGACAGCTAATGGATAGCAATCAGCCCCAGCATTTT	CAWSSGQLMDSNQPQHF
TRBJ1-2	-	TRBV28	-	TGTGCCAGCAGTCCCCGGGCTAACTATGGCTACACCTTC	CASSPRANYGYTF
TRBJ2-6	-	TRBV15	-	TGTGCCACCAGCAGAGGGCAGGGGGGCGCTGGGGCCAACGTCCTGACTTTC	CATSRGQGGAGANVLTF
TRBJ1-5	-	TRBV28	-	TGTGCCAGCAGTTTATTAAATCAGCCCCAGCATTTT	CASSLLNQPQHF
TRBJ1-2	-	TRBV10-3	-	TGTGCCATCAGTTCTCAGACACATGGCTACACCTTC	CAISSQTHGYTF
TRBJ1-1	TRBD1	TRBV27	-	TGTGCCAGCAGTCGAGACAGGGTAGGGAACACTGAAGCTTTCTTT	CASSRDRVGNTEAFF
TRBJ2-3	-	TRBV24-1	-	TGTGCCACCAGTGATCTACCTAGCACAGATACGCAGTATTTT	CATSDLPSTDTQYF
TRBJ2-4	TRBD2	TRBV4-1	-	TGCGCCAGCAGCCAAGAGACTAGCGGGGGGGCTCTGGCCAAAAACATTCAGTACTTC	CASSQETSGGALAKNIQYF
TRBJ2-1	TRBD2	TRBV28	-	TGTGCCAGCACCCTCCGGACTAGCGGGAACAATGAGCAGTTCTTC	CASTLRTSGNNEQFF
TRBJ1-1	-	TRBV5-4	-	TGTGCCAGCAGCTGGGGGCAGGGTGGGACTGAAGCTTTCTTT	CASSWGQGGTEAFF
TRBJ1-3	-	TRBV5-4	-	TGTGCCAGCAGCGTCGCGGGCGTTAAACTCGGAAACACCATATATTTT	CASSVAGVKLGNTIYF
TRBJ1-6	TRBD1	TRBV15	-	TGTGCCACCAGCAGCGGACAGGGGGCGTTGTCCTGGAGGCCGACCGATTCACCCCTCCACTTT	CATSSGQGALSWRPTDSPLHF
TRBJ2-3	TRBD2	TRBV5-1	-	TGCGCCAGCAGCTCAAGGACTAGCGGAAGCACAGATACGCAGTATTTT	CASSSRTSGSTDTQYF
TRBJ2-1	-	TRBV18	-	TGTGCCAGCTCACCACCGCTAAATGAGCAGTTCTTC	CASSPPLNEQFF
TRBJ2-7	-	TRBV9	-	TGTGCCAGCAGCGGAGATTCAGGGACAACTTACTCCTACGAGCAGTACTTC	CASSGDSGTTYSYEQYF
TRBJ1-6	-	TRBV28	-	TGTGCCAGCAGCCCCTCGGCGGGCAGGAATAATTCACCCCTCCACTTT	CASSPSAGRNNSPLHF